Sequencing of this T cell receptor beta chain was carried out in a study of blood T cell repertoires in COVID-19. Whole-study context: The origin of the acute and convalescent COVID-19 samples was the United States, Italy and Spain. The cDNA or gDNA used as material had been derived from T cells, B-cell-depleted T cells, or PBMCs.

This study enrolled people aged 18 to 89 from around 26 US geographic areas. Before being deemed recovered, Cohort 3 donors had two negative PCRs, clearance, or symptom resolution. Libraries were prepared by immunoSEQ multiplex PCR; TCRdb keeps only in-frame clonotypes and omits some of them. The table lists 300,000 to 450,000 clones, approximately 84% of them singletons. Germline V gene sequence: CDR1 MDHEN, CDR2 SYDVKM. With 8 bases clipped from V and 1 base from J, the junction kept 11 bases outside the gene matches. There are 16 residues in the CDR3. The V call is TRBV28, the J call TRBJ1-3; 7 positions match TRBD1. The sequence was collected from a woman between 25 and 40 years old who had recovered from COVID-19. Sequences were obtained from PBMCs or T cells enriched from blood (not recorded which). As DNA, the CDR3 is TGTGCCAGCGGCAGATGGACAGGAGGATCTGGAAACACCATATATTTT. It translates to CASGRWTGGSGNTIYF.